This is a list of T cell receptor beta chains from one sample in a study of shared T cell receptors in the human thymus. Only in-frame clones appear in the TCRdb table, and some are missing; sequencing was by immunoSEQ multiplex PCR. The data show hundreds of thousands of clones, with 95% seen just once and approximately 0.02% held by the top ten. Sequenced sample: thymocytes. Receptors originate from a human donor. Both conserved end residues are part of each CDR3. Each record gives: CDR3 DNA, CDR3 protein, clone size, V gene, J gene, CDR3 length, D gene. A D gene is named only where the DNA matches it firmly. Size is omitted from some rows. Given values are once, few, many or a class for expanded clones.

CDR3 DNA: TGTGCCAGCAGTTTTAATGGGACAGGGTCCCACACAGATACGCAGTATTTT
CDR3 protein: CASSFNGTGSHTDTQYF
clone size: -
V gene: TRBV27
J gene: TRBJ2-3
CDR3 length: 17
D gene: TRBD1

CDR3 DNA: TGTGCCAGCAGTTTGGGGGACCCAATTCCCTACGAGCAGTACTTC
CDR3 protein: CASSLGDPIPYEQYF
clone size: -
V gene: TRBV28
J gene: TRBJ2-7
CDR3 length: 15
D gene: -

CDR3 DNA: TGCGCCAGCAGTCCTACGACAGTGTACAATGAGCAGTTCTTC
CDR3 protein: CASSPTTVYNEQFF
clone size: -
V gene: TRBV5-1
J gene: TRBJ2-1
CDR3 length: 14
D gene: -

CDR3 DNA: TGTGCCAGCAGCTTACCAGATACGCAGTATTTT
CDR3 protein: CASSLPDTQYF
clone size: -
V gene: TRBV7-2
J gene: TRBJ2-3
CDR3 length: 11
D gene: -

CDR3 DNA: TGTGCCAGCAGTTACTCGAGCAGGGTCCCCACAGATACGCAGTATTTT
CDR3 protein: CASSYSSRVPTDTQYF
clone size: -
V gene: TRBV6-5
J gene: TRBJ2-3
CDR3 length: 16
D gene: -

CDR3 DNA: TGCAGTGCGGTGCTGAACACTGAAGCTTTCTTT
CDR3 protein: CSAVLNTEAFF
clone size: -
V gene: TRBV20-1
J gene: TRBJ1-1
CDR3 length: 11
D gene: -

CDR3 DNA: TGTGCCAGCAGCTTAGGCCGACACAGAGGGCCGAGGGTCTACGAGCAGTACTTC
CDR3 protein: CASSLGRHRGPRVYEQYF
clone size: -
V gene: TRBV11-2
J gene: TRBJ2-7
CDR3 length: 18
D gene: -

CDR3 DNA: TGTGCCAGCAGTCCGGGACAGGGTGGGGGCAATGAGCAGTTCTTC
CDR3 protein: CASSPGQGGGNEQFF
clone size: -
V gene: TRBV27
J gene: TRBJ2-1
CDR3 length: 15
D gene: TRBD1

CDR3 DNA: TGTGCCACCAGCAGAGATCCCCGTCACCGCTTCACAGGGGCCTACGAGCAGTACTTC
CDR3 protein: CATSRDPRHRFTGAYEQYF
clone size: -
V gene: TRBV15
J gene: TRBJ2-7
CDR3 length: 19
D gene: TRBD1

CDR3 DNA: TGTGCCAGCAGCTTCCGGGACAGCAATACGCAGTATTTT
CDR3 protein: CASSFRDSNTQYF
clone size: once
V gene: TRBV5-6
J gene: TRBJ2-3
CDR3 length: 13
D gene: TRBD1

CDR3 DNA: TGTGCCAGCAGTTTCACGGGGGCGTCCTACAATGAGCAGTTCTTC
CDR3 protein: CASSFTGASYNEQFF
clone size: -
V gene: TRBV27
J gene: TRBJ2-1
CDR3 length: 15
D gene: -

CDR3 DNA: TGCGCCAGCAGCTTGGGACGGAGAAACTATGGCTACACCTTC
CDR3 protein: CASSLGRRNYGYTF
clone size: -
V gene: TRBV5-1
J gene: TRBJ1-2
CDR3 length: 14
D gene: -

CDR3 DNA: TGTGCCAGCAGTCCCGGACTTAATCAGCCCCAGCATTTT
CDR3 protein: CASSPGLNQPQHF
clone size: -
V gene: TRBV28
J gene: TRBJ1-5
CDR3 length: 13
D gene: -

CDR3 DNA: TGTGCCAGCAGCCCACAGGGGGGGGACTATGGCTACACCTTC
CDR3 protein: CASSPQGGDYGYTF
clone size: -
V gene: TRBV7-2
J gene: TRBJ1-2
CDR3 length: 14
D gene: TRBD1

CDR3 DNA: TGTGCCATCAGTGAGTATGACTATGGGAATGAGCAGTTCTTC
CDR3 protein: CAISEYDYGNEQFF
clone size: -
V gene: TRBV10-3
J gene: TRBJ2-1
CDR3 length: 14
D gene: -

CDR3 DNA: TGTGCCAGCAGCCCAAAGCCTAGCGGGAGTAGGTTCCCTGAGCAGTTCTTC
CDR3 protein: CASSPKPSGSRFPEQFF
clone size: -
V gene: TRBV7-3
J gene: TRBJ2-1
CDR3 length: 17
D gene: TRBD2

CDR3 DNA: TGCGCCAGCAGCTCCCAAGGGTTTGAGTCTGCTAGCGGAGGAGAGCAGTTCTTC
CDR3 protein: CASSSQGFESASGGEQFF
clone size: -
V gene: TRBV5-1
J gene: TRBJ2-1
CDR3 length: 18
D gene: TRBD2

CDR3 DNA: TGTGCCAGCAGCTTGGGTAGGGCAGGGAACAATGAGCAGTTCTTC
CDR3 protein: CASSLGRAGNNEQFF
clone size: -
V gene: TRBV5-6
J gene: TRBJ2-1
CDR3 length: 15
D gene: -

CDR3 DNA: TGCAACCCAGCGGGACAGGGGGGGGAGCAGTACTTC
CDR3 protein: CNPAGQGGEQYF
clone size: -
V gene: TRBV29-1
J gene: TRBJ2-7
CDR3 length: 12
D gene: TRBD1

CDR3 DNA: TGTGCCTGGAGTAACTCGCCGGGACAGGGGGGGGACACTGAAGCTTTCTTT
CDR3 protein: CAWSNSPGQGGDTEAFF
clone size: -
V gene: TRBV30
J gene: TRBJ1-1
CDR3 length: 17
D gene: TRBD1

CDR3 DNA: TGCAGCGTTGAAGATTGGCCTAGCGGGAGACTGGCAGATACGCAGTATTTT
CDR3 protein: CSVEDWPSGRLADTQYF
clone size: once
V gene: TRBV29-1
J gene: TRBJ2-3
CDR3 length: 17
D gene: TRBD2

CDR3 DNA: TGTGCCAGCAGCGGGGGGACTAGGAACAATGAGCAGTTCTTC
CDR3 protein: CASSGGTRNNEQFF
clone size: -
V gene: TRBV5-4
J gene: TRBJ2-1
CDR3 length: 14
D gene: TRBD2

CDR3 DNA: TGTGCCAGCAGCTTCCCCGGCGGGACATCAGCTAACTATGGCTACACCTTC
CDR3 protein: CASSFPGGTSANYGYTF
clone size: -
V gene: TRBV28
J gene: TRBJ1-2
CDR3 length: 17
D gene: -

CDR3 DNA: TGCGCCAGCAGCTATCGTGGACGGACGACCACCACTAACTATGGCTACACCTTC
CDR3 protein: CASSYRGRTTTTNYGYTF
clone size: -
V gene: TRBV5-1
J gene: TRBJ1-2
CDR3 length: 18
D gene: -

CDR3 DNA: TGTGCCAGCAGACTGGACAGGGAAGAGACCCAGTACTTC
CDR3 protein: CASRLDREETQYF
clone size: -
V gene: TRBV5-6
J gene: TRBJ2-5
CDR3 length: 13
D gene: TRBD1

CDR3 DNA: TGTGCCAGCAGCCAGGGACAGGGAGGTTACGAGCAGTACTTC
CDR3 protein: CASSQGQGGYEQYF
clone size: -
V gene: TRBV6-1
J gene: TRBJ2-7
CDR3 length: 14
D gene: TRBD1

CDR3 DNA: TGTGCCAGCAGTTCCGCGACAGAAATCTATGGCTACACCTTC
CDR3 protein: CASSSATEIYGYTF
clone size: -
V gene: TRBV28
J gene: TRBJ1-2
CDR3 length: 14
D gene: -

CDR3 DNA: TGTGCCAGCAGCTTAGGCACCCCCAGGGCTCCTAATGAAAAACTGTTTTTT
CDR3 protein: CASSLGTPRAPNEKLFF
clone size: -
V gene: TRBV7-2
J gene: TRBJ1-4
CDR3 length: 17
D gene: -

CDR3 DNA: TGTGCCAGCAGTTTATATGGACAGCCAAACCCGGGACTAGCGGGAGAGAATGAGCAGTTCTTC
CDR3 protein: CASSLYGQPNPGLAGENEQFF
clone size: -
V gene: TRBV27
J gene: TRBJ2-1
CDR3 length: 21
D gene: TRBD2

CDR3 DNA: TGTGCCAGCAGCATTACTAGCGGGTCCTACGAGCAGTACTTC
CDR3 protein: CASSITSGSYEQYF
clone size: -
V gene: TRBV7-2
J gene: TRBJ2-7
CDR3 length: 14
D gene: TRBD2

CDR3 DNA: TGTGCCAGCTCACCACCAGTTGTAGGACAGGGGGGTTTCAGCAATCAGCCCCAGCATTTT
CDR3 protein: CASSPPVVGQGGFSNQPQHF
clone size: -
V gene: TRBV18
J gene: TRBJ1-5
CDR3 length: 20
D gene: TRBD1

CDR3 DNA: TGTGCCAGCAGTCAAAAGACTAGCGGGAGTGGTGAGCAGTTCTTC
CDR3 protein: CASSQKTSGSGEQFF
clone size: -
V gene: TRBV7-2
J gene: TRBJ2-1
CDR3 length: 15
D gene: TRBD2

CDR3 DNA: TGTGCCAGCAGTGGACTAGCGGGTTCAACCGGGGAGCTGTTTTTT
CDR3 protein: CASSGLAGSTGELFF
clone size: -
V gene: TRBV5-4
J gene: TRBJ2-2
CDR3 length: 15
D gene: TRBD2

CDR3 DNA: TGTGCCAGCAGTGAAGTTAATAGCGGGAGTGGTGAGCAGTTCTTC
CDR3 protein: CASSEVNSGSGEQFF
clone size: -
V gene: TRBV6-1
J gene: TRBJ2-1
CDR3 length: 15
D gene: TRBD2

CDR3 DNA: TGTGCCAGCAGCCAAGCTGCTAGCTCTGGAAACACCATATATTTT
CDR3 protein: CASSQAASSGNTIYF
clone size: once
V gene: TRBV14
J gene: TRBJ1-3
CDR3 length: 15
D gene: -

CDR3 DNA: TGTGCCATCAGTTCTAGCGGGGCACACACAGATACGCAGTATTTT
CDR3 protein: CAISSSGAHTDTQYF
clone size: -
V gene: TRBV10-3
J gene: TRBJ2-3
CDR3 length: 15
D gene: TRBD2

CDR3 DNA: TGCGCCAGCAGCCAAGGGGAAAACGAGCAGTTCTTC
CDR3 protein: CASSQGENEQFF
clone size: few
V gene: TRBV4-3
J gene: TRBJ2-1
CDR3 length: 12
D gene: -

CDR3 DNA: TGCGCCAGCGAGGGCCAAATGTTTTCCTACGAGCAGTACTTC
CDR3 protein: CASEGQMFSYEQYF
clone size: -
V gene: TRBV10-2
J gene: TRBJ2-7
CDR3 length: 14
D gene: -

CDR3 DNA: TGTGCCAGCAGTTTGATATTGGAGCCCATGAACACTGAAGCTTTCTTT
CDR3 protein: CASSLILEPMNTEAFF
clone size: -
V gene: TRBV28
J gene: TRBJ1-1
CDR3 length: 16
D gene: -

CDR3 DNA: TGTGCCAGCAGTTTAAGTCGACAGGGAGGTTGCAATCAGCCCCAGCATTTT
CDR3 protein: CASSLSRQGGCNQPQHF
clone size: once
V gene: TRBV28
J gene: TRBJ1-5
CDR3 length: 17
D gene: TRBD1

CDR3 DNA: TGTGCCAGCAGTGAAGTCGCGTGGCAGTCAAGAAACACCATATATTTT
CDR3 protein: CASSEVAWQSRNTIYF
clone size: -
V gene: TRBV6-1
J gene: TRBJ1-3
CDR3 length: 16
D gene: -

CDR3 DNA: TGTGCCAGCAGTTTCACCGGGACAGGGACCCCCTACGAGCAGTACTTC
CDR3 protein: CASSFTGTGTPYEQYF
clone size: -
V gene: TRBV6-6
J gene: TRBJ2-7
CDR3 length: 16
D gene: TRBD1

CDR3 DNA: TGTGCCAGCAGTAAGAAGGGTGAGCAGTTCTTC
CDR3 protein: CASSKKGEQFF
clone size: -
V gene: TRBV7-9
J gene: TRBJ2-1
CDR3 length: 11
D gene: -

CDR3 DNA: TGTGCCAGCAGTGACGAGGGACAGGGAGAATTGCCTAACGAGCAGTACTTC
CDR3 protein: CASSDEGQGELPNEQYF
clone size: -
V gene: TRBV6-1
J gene: TRBJ2-7
CDR3 length: 17
D gene: TRBD1

CDR3 DNA: TGTGCCAGCAGCGTACCGGGACACGTAAATGAAAAACTGTTTTTT
CDR3 protein: CASSVPGHVNEKLFF
clone size: -
V gene: TRBV5-5
J gene: TRBJ1-4
CDR3 length: 15
D gene: -

CDR3 DNA: TGTGCCAGTAGTATAACCCGTACAAATCAGCCCCAGCATTTT
CDR3 protein: CASSITRTNQPQHF
clone size: -
V gene: TRBV19
J gene: TRBJ1-5
CDR3 length: 14
D gene: -

CDR3 DNA: TGTGCCAGCAGTGAAACCTGGGGGTCCCAGTACTTC
CDR3 protein: CASSETWGSQYF
clone size: -
V gene: TRBV6-5
J gene: TRBJ2-5
CDR3 length: 12
D gene: -

CDR3 DNA: TGTGCCACCTACTGGCATGGCTACACCTTC
CDR3 protein: CATYWHGYTF
clone size: -
V gene: TRBV28
J gene: TRBJ1-2
CDR3 length: 10
D gene: -

CDR3 DNA: TGTGCCAGCAGTGGGACGGGGACCTATGGCTACACCTTC
CDR3 protein: CASSGTGTYGYTF
clone size: -
V gene: TRBV2
J gene: TRBJ1-2
CDR3 length: 13
D gene: -

CDR3 DNA: TGCGCCAGCAGCTCCCAGGGGAGGTACAATCAGCCCCAGCATTTT
CDR3 protein: CASSSQGRYNQPQHF
clone size: once
V gene: TRBV10-2
J gene: TRBJ1-5
CDR3 length: 15
D gene: -

CDR3 DNA: TGTGCCAGCAGATCCTGGACGGACTCCACAGATACGCAGTATTTT
CDR3 protein: CASRSWTDSTDTQYF
clone size: -
V gene: TRBV28
J gene: TRBJ2-3
CDR3 length: 15
D gene: -

CDR3 DNA: TGTGCCAGCCTACTGGGGGACTCCTACACCGGGGAGCTGTTTTTT
CDR3 protein: CASLLGDSYTGELFF
clone size: -
V gene: TRBV11-2
J gene: TRBJ2-2
CDR3 length: 15
D gene: -

CDR3 DNA: TGTGCCAGTAGTATAAGGTTGAGCTCCTACGAGCAGTACTTC
CDR3 protein: CASSIRLSSYEQYF
clone size: -
V gene: TRBV19
J gene: TRBJ2-7
CDR3 length: 14
D gene: -

CDR3 DNA: TGTGCCAGCAGCGGCCCATTGTCAGCCAAAAACATTCAGTACTTC
CDR3 protein: CASSGPLSAKNIQYF
clone size: -
V gene: TRBV2
J gene: TRBJ2-4
CDR3 length: 15
D gene: -

CDR3 DNA: TGTGCCAGCAGTTTAGAGCCGGGGTTAGAGACCCAGTACTTC
CDR3 protein: CASSLEPGLETQYF
clone size: -
V gene: TRBV27
J gene: TRBJ2-5
CDR3 length: 14
D gene: -

CDR3 DNA: TGTGCCAGCAGTAGGGGAGCTGCTAATGACGACACAGATACGCAGTATTTT
CDR3 protein: CASSRGAANDDTDTQYF
clone size: -
V gene: TRBV28
J gene: TRBJ2-3
CDR3 length: 17
D gene: -

CDR3 DNA: TGCAGTGCTGCGGGGGGATACGAGCAGTACTTC
CDR3 protein: CSAAGGYEQYF
clone size: -
V gene: TRBV20-1
J gene: TRBJ2-7
CDR3 length: 11
D gene: TRBD2

CDR3 DNA: TGTGCCAGCAGCAAAGTGGGGGGCGAAGGCAAGGGTAATGAAAAACTGTTTTTT
CDR3 protein: CASSKVGGEGKGNEKLFF
clone size: -
V gene: TRBV21-1
J gene: TRBJ1-4
CDR3 length: 18
D gene: -